What follows describes a single TCR beta chain. Antigen unknown. In the naive CD8 group, cells lacked CD45RO and were positively selected for CCR7, so terminally differentiated effector memory CD45RA+ cells were left out. V was cut by 8 bases and J by 5 bases, with 21 bases left in between. Germline-derived CDR1 and CDR2 are SGHAT and FQNNGV. The CDR3 length is 15 residues. The data derive from a study of shared clonotypes between healthy human individuals. Profiling relied on immunoSEQ multiplex PCR, and the TCRdb table lists in-frame clones only, not all of them. Among 2 million or so clones listed, about 95% were seen once. General study points: The sampled material consisted only of blood, and tissue repertoires are likely to differ.

This TCR was sampled from a man aged 18 to 30 in good health. V usage is TRBV11-2 and J usage is TRBJ2-5; D might be TRBD1 (5 bases). The sequenced sample consisted of naive CD8+ T cells sorted from blood. CDR3: CASRAGRQGRETQYF. CDR3 bases: TGTGCCAGCCGTGCCGGACGGCAGGGAAGGGAGACCCAGTACTTC.